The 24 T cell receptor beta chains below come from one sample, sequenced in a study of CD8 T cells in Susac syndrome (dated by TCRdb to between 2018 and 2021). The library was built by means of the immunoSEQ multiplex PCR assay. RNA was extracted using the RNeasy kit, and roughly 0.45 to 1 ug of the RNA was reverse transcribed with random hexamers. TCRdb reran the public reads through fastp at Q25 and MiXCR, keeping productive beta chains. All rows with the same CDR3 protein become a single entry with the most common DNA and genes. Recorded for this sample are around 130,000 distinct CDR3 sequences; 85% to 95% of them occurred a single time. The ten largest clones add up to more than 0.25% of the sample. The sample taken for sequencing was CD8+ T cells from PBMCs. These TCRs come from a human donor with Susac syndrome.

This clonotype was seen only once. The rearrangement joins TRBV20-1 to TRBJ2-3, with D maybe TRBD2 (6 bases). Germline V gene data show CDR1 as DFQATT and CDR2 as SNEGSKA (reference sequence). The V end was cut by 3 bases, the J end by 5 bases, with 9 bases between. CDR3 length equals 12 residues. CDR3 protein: CSASGTVDTQYF. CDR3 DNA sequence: TGCAGTGCTAGCGGGACTGTAGATACGCAGTATTTT.

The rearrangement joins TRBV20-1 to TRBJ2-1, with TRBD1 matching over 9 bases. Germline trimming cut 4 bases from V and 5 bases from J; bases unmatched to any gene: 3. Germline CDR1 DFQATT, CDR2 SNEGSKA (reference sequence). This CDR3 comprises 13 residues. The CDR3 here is CSATGQGNNEQFF. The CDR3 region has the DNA TGCAGTGCTACGGGACAGGGCAACAATGAGCAGTTCTTC.

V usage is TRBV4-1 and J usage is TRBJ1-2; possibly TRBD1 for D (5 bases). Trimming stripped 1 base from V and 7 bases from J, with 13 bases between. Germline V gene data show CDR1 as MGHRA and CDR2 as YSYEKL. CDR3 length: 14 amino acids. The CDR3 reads CASSQAPGTVGYTF. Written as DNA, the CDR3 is TGCGCCAGCAGCCAAGCACCAGGGACTGTTGGCTACACCTTC.

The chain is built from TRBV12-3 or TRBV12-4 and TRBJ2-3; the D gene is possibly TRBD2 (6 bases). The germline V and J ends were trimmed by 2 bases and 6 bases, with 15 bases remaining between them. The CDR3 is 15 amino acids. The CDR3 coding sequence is TGTGCCAGCAGTTTATCGACGGGGGTATGGGATACGCAGTATTTT. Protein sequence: CASSLSTGVWDTQYF.

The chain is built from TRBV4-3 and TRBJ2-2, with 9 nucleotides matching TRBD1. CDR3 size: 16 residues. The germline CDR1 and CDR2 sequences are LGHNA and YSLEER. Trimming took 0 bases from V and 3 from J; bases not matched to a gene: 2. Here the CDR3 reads CASSQEGQGHTGELFF. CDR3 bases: TGCGCCAGCAGCCAAGAGGGACAGGGTCACACCGGGGAGCTGTTTTTT.

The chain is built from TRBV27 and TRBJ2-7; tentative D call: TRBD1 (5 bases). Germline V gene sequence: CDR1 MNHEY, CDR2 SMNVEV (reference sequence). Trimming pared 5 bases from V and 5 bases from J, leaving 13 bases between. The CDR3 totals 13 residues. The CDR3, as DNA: TGTGCCAGCAGTGGCTCTTGGGGCGACGAGCAGTACTTC. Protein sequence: CASSGSWGDEQYF.

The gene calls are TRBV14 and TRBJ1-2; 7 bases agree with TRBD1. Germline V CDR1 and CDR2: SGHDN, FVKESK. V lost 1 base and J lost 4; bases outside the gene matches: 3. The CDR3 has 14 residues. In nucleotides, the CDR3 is TGTGCCAGCAGCCAAGTGCAGGGGGGCTATGGCTACACCTTC. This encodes CASSQVQGGYGYTF.

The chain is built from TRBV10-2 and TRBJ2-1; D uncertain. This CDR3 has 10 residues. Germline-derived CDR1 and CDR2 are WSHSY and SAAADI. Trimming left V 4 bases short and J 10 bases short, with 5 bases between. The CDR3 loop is CASSGLEQFF. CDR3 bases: TGCGCCAGCAGTGGTCTAGAGCAGTTCTTC.

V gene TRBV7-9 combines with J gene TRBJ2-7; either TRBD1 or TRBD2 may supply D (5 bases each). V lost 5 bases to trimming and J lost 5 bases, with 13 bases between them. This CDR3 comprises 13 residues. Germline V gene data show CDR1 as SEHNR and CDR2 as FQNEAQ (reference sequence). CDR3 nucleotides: TGTGCCAGCAGCCCGGGACCTGCCAACGAGCAGTACTTC. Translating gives CASSPGPANEQYF.

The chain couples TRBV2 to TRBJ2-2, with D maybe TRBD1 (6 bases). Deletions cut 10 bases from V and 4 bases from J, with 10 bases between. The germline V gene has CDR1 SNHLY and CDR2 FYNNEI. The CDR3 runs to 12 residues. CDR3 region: CANRVATGELFF. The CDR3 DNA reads TGTGCCAACAGGGTGGCCACCGGGGAGCTGTTTTTT.

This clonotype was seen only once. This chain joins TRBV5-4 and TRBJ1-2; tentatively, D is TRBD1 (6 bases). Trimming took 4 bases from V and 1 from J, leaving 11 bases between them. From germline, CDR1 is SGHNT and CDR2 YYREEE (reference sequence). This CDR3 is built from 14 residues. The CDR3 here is CASSAGTINYGYTF. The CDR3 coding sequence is TGTGCCAGCAGCGCCGGGACAATTAACTATGGCTACACCTTC.

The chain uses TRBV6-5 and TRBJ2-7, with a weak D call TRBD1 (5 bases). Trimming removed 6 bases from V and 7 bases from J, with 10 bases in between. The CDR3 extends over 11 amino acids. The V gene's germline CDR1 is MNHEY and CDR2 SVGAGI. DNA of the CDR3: TGTGCCAGCAGCACAGGAAGGGAGCAGTACTTC. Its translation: CASSTGREQYF.

The CDR3 bases are TGTGCCAGCAGAGCAAGGGCCGGGATCGAAAAACTGTTTTTT. This translates into CASRARAGIEKLFF. The rearrangement uses TRBV7-8 and TRBJ1-4; D gene unclear. CDR1 and CDR2 from the germline V gene are SGHVS and FQNEAQ. This CDR3 region has 14 residues. Trimming pared 6 bases from V and 8 bases from J, leaving 16 bases between.

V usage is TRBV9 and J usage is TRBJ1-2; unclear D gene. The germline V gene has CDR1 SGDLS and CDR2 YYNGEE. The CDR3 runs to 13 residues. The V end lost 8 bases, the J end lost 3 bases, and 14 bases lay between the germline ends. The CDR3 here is CASSGSLDYGYTF. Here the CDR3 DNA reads TGTGCCAGTAGTGGGTCTTTGGACTATGGCTACACCTTC. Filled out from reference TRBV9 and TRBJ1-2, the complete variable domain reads DSGVTQTPKHLITATGQRVTLRCSPRSGDLSVYWYQQSLDQGLQFLIQYYNGEERAKGNILERFSAQQFPDLHSELNLSSLELGDSALYFCASSGSLDYGYTFGSGTRLTVV.

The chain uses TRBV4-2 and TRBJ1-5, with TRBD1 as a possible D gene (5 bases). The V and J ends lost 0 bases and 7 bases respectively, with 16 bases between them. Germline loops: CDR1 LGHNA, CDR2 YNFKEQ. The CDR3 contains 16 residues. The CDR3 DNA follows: TGTGCCAGCAGCCAAGATCGGGAGGGACGGGGACAGCCCCAGCATTTT. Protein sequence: CASSQDREGRGQPQHF.

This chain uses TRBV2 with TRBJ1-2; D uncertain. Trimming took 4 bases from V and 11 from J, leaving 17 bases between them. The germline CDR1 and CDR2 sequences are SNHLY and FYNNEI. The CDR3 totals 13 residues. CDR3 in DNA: TGTGCCAGCAGTGCCCCTGAGGGTCCGGGGTACACCTTC. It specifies CASSAPEGPGYTF.

CDR3 sequence (DNA): TGTGCCAGCCACCTTAGCGGGGGGGCAAAAAGCGGGGAGCTGTTTTTT. Translation: CASHLSGGAKSGELFF. V and J are TRBV6-1 and TRBJ2-2, with 11 nucleotides matching TRBD2. With 8 bases clipped from V and 7 bases from J, the junction kept 12 bases outside the gene matches. The germline CDR1 and CDR2 sequences are MNHNS and SASEGT. The CDR3 runs 16 residues.

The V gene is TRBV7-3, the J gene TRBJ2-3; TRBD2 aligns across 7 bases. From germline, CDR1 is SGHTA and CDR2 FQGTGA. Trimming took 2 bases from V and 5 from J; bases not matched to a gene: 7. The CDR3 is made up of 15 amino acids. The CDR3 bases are TGTGCCAGCAGCTTAGTCGGCGGGGAGGGAGATACGCAGTATTTT. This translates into CASSLVGGEGDTQYF.

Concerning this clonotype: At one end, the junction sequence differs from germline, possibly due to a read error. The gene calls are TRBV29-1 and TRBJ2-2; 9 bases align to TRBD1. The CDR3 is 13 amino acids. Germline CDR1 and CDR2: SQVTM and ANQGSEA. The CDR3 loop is CSVGTGGNGELLF. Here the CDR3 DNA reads TGCAGCGTTGGAACAGGGGGCAACGGGGAGCTGCTTTTT.

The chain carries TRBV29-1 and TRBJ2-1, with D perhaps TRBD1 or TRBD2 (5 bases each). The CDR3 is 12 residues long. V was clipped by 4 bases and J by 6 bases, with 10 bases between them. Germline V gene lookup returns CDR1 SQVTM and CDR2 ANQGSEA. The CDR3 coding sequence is TGCAGCGTTGCCTGGGGGATCAATGAGCAGTTCTTC. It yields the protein CSVAWGINEQFF.

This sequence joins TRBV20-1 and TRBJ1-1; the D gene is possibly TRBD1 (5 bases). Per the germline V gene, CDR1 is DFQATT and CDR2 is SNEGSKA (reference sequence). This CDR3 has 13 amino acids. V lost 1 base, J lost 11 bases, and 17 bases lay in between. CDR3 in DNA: TGCAGTGCTAGAGCCGGGACGGCATTTGGCGCTTTCTTT. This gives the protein CSARAGTAFGAFF.

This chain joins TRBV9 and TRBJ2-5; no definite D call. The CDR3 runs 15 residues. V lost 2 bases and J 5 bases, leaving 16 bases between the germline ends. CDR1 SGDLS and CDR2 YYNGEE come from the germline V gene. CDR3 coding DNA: TGTGCCAGCAGCGTGGGGATCCAGCTCGGGGAGACCCAGTACTTC. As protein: CASSVGIQLGETQYF.

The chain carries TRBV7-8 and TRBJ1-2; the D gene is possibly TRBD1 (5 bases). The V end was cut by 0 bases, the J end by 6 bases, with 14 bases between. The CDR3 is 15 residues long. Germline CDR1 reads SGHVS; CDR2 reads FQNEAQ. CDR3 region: CASSLASGAGDGYTF. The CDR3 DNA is TGTGCCAGCAGCTTAGCGAGCGGGGCGGGCGATGGCTACACCTTC.

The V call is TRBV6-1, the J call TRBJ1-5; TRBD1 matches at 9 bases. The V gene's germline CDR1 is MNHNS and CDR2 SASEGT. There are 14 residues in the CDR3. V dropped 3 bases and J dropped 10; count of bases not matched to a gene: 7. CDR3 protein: CASSEDRGFSPQHF. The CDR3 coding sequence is TGTGCCAGCAGTGAGGACAGGGGTTTCTCCCCCCAGCATTTT.